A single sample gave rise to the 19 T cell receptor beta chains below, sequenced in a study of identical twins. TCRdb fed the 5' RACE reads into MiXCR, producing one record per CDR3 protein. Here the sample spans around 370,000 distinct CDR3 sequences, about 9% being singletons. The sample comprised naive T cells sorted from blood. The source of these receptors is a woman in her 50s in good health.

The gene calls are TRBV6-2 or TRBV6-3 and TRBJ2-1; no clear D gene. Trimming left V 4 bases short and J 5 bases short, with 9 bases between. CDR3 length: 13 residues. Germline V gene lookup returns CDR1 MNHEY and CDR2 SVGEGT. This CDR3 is CASSSVRDNEQFF. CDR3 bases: TGTGCCAGCAGTTCTGTGCGTGACAATGAGCAGTTCTTC.

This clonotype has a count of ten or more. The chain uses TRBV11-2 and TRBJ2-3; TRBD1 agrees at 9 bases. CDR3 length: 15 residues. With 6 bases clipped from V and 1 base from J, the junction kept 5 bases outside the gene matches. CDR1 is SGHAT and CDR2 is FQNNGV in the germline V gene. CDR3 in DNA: TGTGCCAGCAGTCCCCGGGACAGGGGCACAGATACGCAGTATTTT. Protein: CASSPRDRGTDTQYF.

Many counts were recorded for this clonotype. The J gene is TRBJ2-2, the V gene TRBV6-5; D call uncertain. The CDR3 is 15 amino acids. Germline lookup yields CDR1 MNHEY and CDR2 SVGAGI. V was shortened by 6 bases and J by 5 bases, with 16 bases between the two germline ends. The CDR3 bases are TGTGCCAGCAGCCCAGAGAGGCGGAAGACCGGGGAGCTGTTTTTT. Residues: CASSPERRKTGELFF.

CDR3 residues: CASSLLMASGYTGELFF. CDR3 bases: TGTGCCAGCAGCTTATTAATGGCTAGCGGTTACACCGGGGAGCTGTTTTTT. The chain has TRBV7-8 and TRBJ2-2; 7 nucleotides agree with TRBD2. This CDR3 spans 17 amino acids. V lost 2 bases, J lost 3 bases, and 9 bases stayed unmatched. Germline V gene data show CDR1 as SGHVS and CDR2 as FQNEAQ. Variable domain in full (rest from reference TRBV7-8 and TRBJ2-2): GAGVSQSPRYKVAKRGQDVALRCDPISGHVSLFWYQQALGQGPEFLTYFQNEAQLDKSGLPSDRFFAERPEGSVSTLKIQRTQQEDSAVYLCASSLLMASGYTGELFFGEGSRLTVL.

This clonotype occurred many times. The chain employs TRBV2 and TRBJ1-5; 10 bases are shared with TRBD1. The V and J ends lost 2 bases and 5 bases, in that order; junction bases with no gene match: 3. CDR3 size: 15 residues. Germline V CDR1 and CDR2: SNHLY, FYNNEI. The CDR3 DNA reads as TGTGCCAGCAGTGAATGGGGACAGGGGTATCAGCCCCAGCATTTT. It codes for CASSEWGQGYQPQHF. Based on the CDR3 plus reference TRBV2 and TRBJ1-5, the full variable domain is EPEVTQTPSHQVTQMGQEVILRCVPISNHLYFYWYRQILGQKVEFLVSFYNNEISEKSEIFDDQFSVERPDGSNFTLKIRSTKLEDSAMYFCASSEWGQGYQPQHFGDGTRLSIL.

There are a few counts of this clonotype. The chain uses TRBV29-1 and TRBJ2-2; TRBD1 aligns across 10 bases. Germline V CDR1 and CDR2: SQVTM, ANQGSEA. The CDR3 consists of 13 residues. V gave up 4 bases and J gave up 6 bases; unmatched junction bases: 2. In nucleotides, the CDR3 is TGCAGCGTTGGGACAGGGGGGTCCGGGGAGCTGTTTTTT. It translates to CSVGTGGSGELFF.

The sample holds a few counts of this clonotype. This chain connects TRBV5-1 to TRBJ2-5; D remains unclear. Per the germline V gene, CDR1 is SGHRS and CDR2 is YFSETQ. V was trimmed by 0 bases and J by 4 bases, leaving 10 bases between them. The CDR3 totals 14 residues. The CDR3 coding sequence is TGCGCCAGCAGCTTGGATGTTAGCCCAGAGACCCAGTACTTC. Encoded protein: CASSLDVSPETQYF. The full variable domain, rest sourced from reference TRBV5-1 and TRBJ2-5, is KAGVTQTPRYLIKTRGQQVTLSCSPISGHRSVSWYQQTPGQGLQFLFEYFSETQRNKGNFPGRFSGRQFSNSRSEMNVSTLELGDSALYLCASSLDVSPETQYFGPGTRLLVL.

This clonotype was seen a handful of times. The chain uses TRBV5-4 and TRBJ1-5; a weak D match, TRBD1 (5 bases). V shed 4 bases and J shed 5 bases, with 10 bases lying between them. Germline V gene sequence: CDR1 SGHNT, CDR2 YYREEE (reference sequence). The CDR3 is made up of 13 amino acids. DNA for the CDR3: TGTGCCAGCAGCCCGGGGCACGATCAGCCCCAGCATTTT. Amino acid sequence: CASSPGHDQPQHF.

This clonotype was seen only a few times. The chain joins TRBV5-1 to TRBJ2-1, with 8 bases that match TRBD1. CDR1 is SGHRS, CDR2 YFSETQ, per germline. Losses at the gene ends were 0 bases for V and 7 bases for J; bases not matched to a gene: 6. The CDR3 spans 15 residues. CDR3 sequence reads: CASSLVRGLDNEQFF. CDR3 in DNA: TGCGCCAGCAGCTTGGTCAGGGGGCTAGATAATGAGCAGTTCTTC.

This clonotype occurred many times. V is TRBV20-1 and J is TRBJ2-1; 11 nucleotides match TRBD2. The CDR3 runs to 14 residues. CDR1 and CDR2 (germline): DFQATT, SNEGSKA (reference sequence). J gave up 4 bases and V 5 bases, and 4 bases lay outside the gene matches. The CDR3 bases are TGCAGTGCTGGTAGCGGGAGGGGATACAATGAGCAGTTCTTC. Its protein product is CSAGSGRGYNEQFF.

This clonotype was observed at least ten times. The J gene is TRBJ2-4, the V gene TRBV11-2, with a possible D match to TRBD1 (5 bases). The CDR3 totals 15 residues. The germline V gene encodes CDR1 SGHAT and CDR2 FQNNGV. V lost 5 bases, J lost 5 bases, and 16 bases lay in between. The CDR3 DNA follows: TGTGCCAGCAGCCCCGACCGGACACGGGAAAACATTCAGTACTTC. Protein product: CASSPDRTRENIQYF.

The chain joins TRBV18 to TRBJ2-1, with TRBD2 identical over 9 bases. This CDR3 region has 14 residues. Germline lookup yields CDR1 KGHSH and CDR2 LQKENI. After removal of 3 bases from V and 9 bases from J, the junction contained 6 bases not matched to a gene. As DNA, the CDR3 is TGTGCCAGCTCACCGGGACTAGCTGTAGGTGAGCAGTTCTTC. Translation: CASSPGLAVGEQFF.

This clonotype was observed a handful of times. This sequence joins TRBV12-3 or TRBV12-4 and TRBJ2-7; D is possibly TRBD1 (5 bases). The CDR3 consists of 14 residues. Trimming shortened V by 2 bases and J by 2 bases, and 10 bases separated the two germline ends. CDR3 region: CASSLKDNPYEQYF. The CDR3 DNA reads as TGTGCCAGCAGTTTAAAGGACAACCCCTACGAGCAGTACTTC.

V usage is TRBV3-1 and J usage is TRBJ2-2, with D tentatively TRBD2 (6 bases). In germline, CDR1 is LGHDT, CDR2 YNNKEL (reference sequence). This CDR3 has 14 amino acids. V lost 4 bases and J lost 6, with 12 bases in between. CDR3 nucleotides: TGTGCCAGCAGCCCGCGGGGTCCCCCCGGGGAGCTGTTTTTT. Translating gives CASSPRGPPGELFF. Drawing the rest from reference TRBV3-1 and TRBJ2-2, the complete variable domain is DTAVSQTPKYLVTQMGNDKSIKCEQNLGHDTMYWYKQDSKKFLKIMFSYNNKELIINETVPNRFSPKSPDKAHLNLHINSLELGDSAVYFCASSPRGPPGELFFGEGSRLTVL.

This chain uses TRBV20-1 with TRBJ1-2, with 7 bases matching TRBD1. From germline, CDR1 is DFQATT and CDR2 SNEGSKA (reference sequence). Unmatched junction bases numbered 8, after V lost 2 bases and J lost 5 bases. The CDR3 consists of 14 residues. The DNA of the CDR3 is TGCAGTGCTAGACGCCGGGACAGATTATATGGCTACACCTTC. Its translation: CSARRRDRLYGYTF.

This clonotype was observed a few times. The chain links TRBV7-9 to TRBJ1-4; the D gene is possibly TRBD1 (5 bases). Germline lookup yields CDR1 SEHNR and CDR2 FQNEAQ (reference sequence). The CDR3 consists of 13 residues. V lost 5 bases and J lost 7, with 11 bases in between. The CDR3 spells CASSLGPSEKLFF. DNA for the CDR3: TGTGCCAGCAGCCTGGGGCCGTCTGAAAAACTGTTTTTT.

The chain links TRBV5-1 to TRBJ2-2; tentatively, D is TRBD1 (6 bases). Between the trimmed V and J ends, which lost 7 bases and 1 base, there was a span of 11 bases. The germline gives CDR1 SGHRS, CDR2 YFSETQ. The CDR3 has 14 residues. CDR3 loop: CASFTGMNTGELFF. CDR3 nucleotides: TGCGCCAGCTTTACAGGGATGAACACCGGGGAGCTGTTTTTT.

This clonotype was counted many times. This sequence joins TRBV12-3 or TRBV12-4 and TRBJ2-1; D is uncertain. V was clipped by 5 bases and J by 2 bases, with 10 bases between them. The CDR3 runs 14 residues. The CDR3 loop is CASSSLKPYNEQFF. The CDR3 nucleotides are TGTGCCAGCAGTAGCCTGAAGCCCTACAATGAGCAGTTCTTC.

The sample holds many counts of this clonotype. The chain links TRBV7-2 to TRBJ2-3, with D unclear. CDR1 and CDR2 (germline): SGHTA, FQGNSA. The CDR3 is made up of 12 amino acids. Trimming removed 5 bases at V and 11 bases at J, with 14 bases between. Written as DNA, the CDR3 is TGTGCCAGCAGCGCTCCGGCGAGTTGGCAGTATTTT. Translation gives CASSAPASWQYF.